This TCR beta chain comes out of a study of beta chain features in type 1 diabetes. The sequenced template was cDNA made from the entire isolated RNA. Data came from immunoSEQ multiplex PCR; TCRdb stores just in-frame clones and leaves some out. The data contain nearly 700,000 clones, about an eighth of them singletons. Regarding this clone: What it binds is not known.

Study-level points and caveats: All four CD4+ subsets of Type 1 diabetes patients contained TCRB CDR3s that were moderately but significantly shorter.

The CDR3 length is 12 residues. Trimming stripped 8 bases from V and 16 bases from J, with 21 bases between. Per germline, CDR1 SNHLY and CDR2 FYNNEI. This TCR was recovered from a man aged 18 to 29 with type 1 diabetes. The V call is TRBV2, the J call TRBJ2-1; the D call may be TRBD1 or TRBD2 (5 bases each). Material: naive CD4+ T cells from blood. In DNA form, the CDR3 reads TGTGCCAGCGGTCGATACCGGGACCCGCCTTTCTTC. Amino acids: CASGRYRDPPFF.